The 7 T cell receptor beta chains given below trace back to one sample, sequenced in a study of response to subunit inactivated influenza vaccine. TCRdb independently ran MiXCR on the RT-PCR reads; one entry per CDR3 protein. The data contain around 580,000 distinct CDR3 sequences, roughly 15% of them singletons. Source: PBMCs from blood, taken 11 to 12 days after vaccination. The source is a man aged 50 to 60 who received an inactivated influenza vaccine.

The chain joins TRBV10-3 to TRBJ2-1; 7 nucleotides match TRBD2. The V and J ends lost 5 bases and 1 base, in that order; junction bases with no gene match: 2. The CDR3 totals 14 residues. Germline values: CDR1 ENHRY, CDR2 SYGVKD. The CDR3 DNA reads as TGTGCCATCAGTTCTAGCGGTTCCTACAATGAGCAGTTCTTC. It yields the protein CAISSSGSYNEQFF.

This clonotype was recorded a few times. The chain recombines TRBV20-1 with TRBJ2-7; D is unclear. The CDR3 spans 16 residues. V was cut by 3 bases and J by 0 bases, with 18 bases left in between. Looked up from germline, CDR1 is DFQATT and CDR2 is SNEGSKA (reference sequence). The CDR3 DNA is TGCAGTGCTAGGGACCGTCTCAGGCATATCTCCTACGAGCAGTACTTC. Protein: CSARDRLRHISYEQYF.

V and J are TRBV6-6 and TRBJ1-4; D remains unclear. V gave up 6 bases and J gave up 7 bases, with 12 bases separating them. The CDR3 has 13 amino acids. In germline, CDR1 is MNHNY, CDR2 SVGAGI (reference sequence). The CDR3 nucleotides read TGTGCCAGCAGCCAGTACTGGGGTGAAAAACTGTTTTTT. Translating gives CASSQYWGEKLFF.

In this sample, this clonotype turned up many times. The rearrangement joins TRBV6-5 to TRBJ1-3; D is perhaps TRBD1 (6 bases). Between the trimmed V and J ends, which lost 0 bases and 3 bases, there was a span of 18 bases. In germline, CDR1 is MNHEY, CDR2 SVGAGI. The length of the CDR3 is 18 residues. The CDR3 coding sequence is TGTGCCAGCAGTTACTCTCCGGTCGGGGGGGCTGGTGGAAACACCATATATTTT. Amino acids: CASSYSPVGGAGGNTIYF.

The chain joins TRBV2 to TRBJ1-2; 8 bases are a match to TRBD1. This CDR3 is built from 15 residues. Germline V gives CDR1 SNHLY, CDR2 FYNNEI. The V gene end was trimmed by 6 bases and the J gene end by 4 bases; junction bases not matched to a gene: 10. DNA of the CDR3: TGTGCCAGCAGGCGGCGTCAGGGGGCCAGCTATGGCTACACCTTC. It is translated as CASRRRQGASYGYTF. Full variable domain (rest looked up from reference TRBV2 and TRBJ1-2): EPEVTQTPSHQVTQMGQEVILRCVPISNHLYFYWYRQILGQKVEFLVSFYNNEISEKSEIFDDQFSVERPDGSNFTLKIRSTKLEDSAMYFCASRRRQGASYGYTFGSGTRLTVV.

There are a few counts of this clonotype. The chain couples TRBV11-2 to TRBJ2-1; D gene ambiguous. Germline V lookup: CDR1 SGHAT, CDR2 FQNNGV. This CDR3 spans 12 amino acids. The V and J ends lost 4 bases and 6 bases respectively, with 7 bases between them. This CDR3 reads CASSSQRNEQFF. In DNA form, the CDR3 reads TGTGCCAGCAGCTCCCAGCGCAATGAGCAGTTCTTC.

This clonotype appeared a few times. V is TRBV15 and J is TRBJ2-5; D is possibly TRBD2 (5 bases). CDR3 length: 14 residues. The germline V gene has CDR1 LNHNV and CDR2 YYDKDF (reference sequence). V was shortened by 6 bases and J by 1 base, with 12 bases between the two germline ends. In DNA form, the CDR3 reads TGTGCCACCAGTCCTCGGACTGGCCAAGAGACCCAGTACTTC. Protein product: CATSPRTGQETQYF.